This is a list of T cell receptor beta chains from one sample in a study of shared clonotypes between healthy human individuals. Produced via immunoSEQ multiplex PCR; TCRdb's table is partial and in-frame only. The sample lists approximately 500,000 clones, less than 96% occurring once. The source material was naive CD4+ T cells sorted from blood. The receptors originated from a woman aged 25-40 years in good health. Both conserved end residues are part of each CDR3. D genes are given only for firm matches. Clone size is given for some rows only: seen once, a few or many times, or a class if the clone is expanded.

>TRBV19|TRBD1|.|TRBJ1-2
CASSIGLTGSGYTF
TGTGCCAGTAGTATAGGGTTGACAGGGTCTGGCTACACCTTC
>TRBV4-2|.|.|TRBJ1-1
CASSQDGWGDTEAFF
TGTGCCAGCAGCCAAGATGGATGGGGTGACACTGAAGCTTTCTTT
>TRBV5-4|TRBD1|.|TRBJ2-5
CASRLDRAGETQYF
TGTGCCAGCAGACTGGACAGGGCTGGGGAGACCCAGTACTTC
>TRBV4-1|TRBD2|.|TRBJ2-7
CASSQVWRERSYEQYF
TGCGCCAGCAGCCAAGTCTGGCGGGAGAGATCCTACGAGCAGTACTTC
>TRBV19|.|.|TRBJ2-5
CASSSLGANEETQYF
TGTGCCAGTAGTTCTCTGGGGGCGAATGAAGAGACCCAGTACTTC
>TRBV29-1|TRBD2|.|TRBJ2-5
CSVRGSGRVLTQYF
TGCAGCGTAAGGGGTAGCGGGAGGGTACTGACCCAGTACTTC
>TRBV28|.|.|TRBJ2-7
CASSLDGFYEQYF
TGTGCCAGCAGTTTAGACGGATTTTACGAGCAGTACTTC
>TRBV28|TRBD2|.|TRBJ2-1
CASTGTSGIYNEQFF
TGTGCCAGCACCGGGACTAGCGGGATCTACAATGAGCAGTTCTTC
>TRBV2|.|.|TRBJ1-6
CASSVDNSPLHF
TGTGCCAGCAGCGTGGATAATTCACCCCTCCACTTT
>TRBV2|.|.|TRBJ2-7
CASSGPIVSSYEQYF
TGTGCCAGCAGTGGACCTATAGTGAGCTCCTACGAGCAGTACTTC
>TRBV19|TRBD1|.|TRBJ2-5
CASSIGQGVETQYF
TGTGCCAGTAGCATCGGACAGGGGGTGGAGACCCAGTACTTC
>TRBV6-4|.|.|TRBJ2-7
CASSSPQNTYEQYF
TGTGCCAGCAGTTCTCCCCAGAATACCTACGAGCAGTACTTC
>TRBV18|.|.|TRBJ2-5
CASSPSGGVRQETQYF
TGTGCCAGCTCACCATCGGGCGGGGTGAGGCAAGAGACCCAGTACTTC
>TRBV19|.|.|TRBJ2-7
CASSTFGGHEQYF
TGTGCCAGTAGTACATTTGGGGGGCACGAGCAGTACTTC
>TRBV28|.|.|TRBJ2-7
CASSLGRIYEQYF
TGTGCCAGCAGTTTAGGGAGAATCTACGAGCAGTACTTC
>TRBV6-4|TRBD1|.|TRBJ2-7
CASRAGTEASEQYF
TGTGCCAGCAGGGCCGGGACAGAGGCTAGCGAGCAGTACTTC
>TRBV2|.|.|TRBJ2-3
CASSEGGGDTQYF
TGTGCCAGCAGTGAAGGTGGGGGGGATACGCAGTATTTT
>TRBV6-5|TRBD2|.|TRBJ2-1
CASSSRLAGRFNEQFF
TGTGCCAGCAGTTCCAGACTAGCGGGACGGTTCAATGAGCAGTTCTTC
>TRBV5-1|TRBD2|.|TRBJ2-1
CASSATSGSSYNEQFF
TGCGCCAGCAGCGCAACTAGCGGTTCCTCCTACAATGAGCAGTTCTTC
>TRBV19|.|.|TRBJ2-7
CASSIAGAPSRTYEQYF
TGTGCCAGTAGTATAGCGGGGGCTCCTTCTAGAACCTACGAGCAGTACTTC
>TRBV18|TRBD2|.|TRBJ2-3
CASSAGGEDTQYF
TGTGCCAGCTCAGCGGGAGGGGAAGATACGCAGTATTTT
>TRBV5-1|.|.|TRBJ1-1
CASTPGRMNTEAFF
TGCGCCAGCACGCCGGGACGGATGAACACTGAAGCTTTCTTT
>TRBV7-2|TRBD2|once|TRBJ2-7
CASSLTSVTYEQYF
TGTGCCAGCAGCCTGACTAGCGTGACCTACGAGCAGTACTTC
>TRBV30|.|.|TRBJ1-4
CAWHIGGDEKLFF
TGTGCCTGGCATATCGGGGGGGATGAAAAACTGTTTTTT
>TRBV30|.|.|TRBJ2-7
CAWKQGTYEQYF
TGTGCCTGGAAACAGGGAACCTACGAGCAGTACTTC
>TRBV7-9|.|.|TRBJ2-7
CASSLDSSYEQYF
TGTGCCAGCAGCTTGGACAGCTCCTACGAGCAGTACTTC
>TRBV30|.|.|TRBJ2-5
CAWGDSPRETQYF
TGTGCCTGGGGCGACAGCCCCAGGGAGACCCAGTACTTC